A selection of T cell receptor beta chains follows, all from one sample in a study of metastatic and nonmetastatic thyroid tumors. From the PCR reads, TCRdb re-called clones with MiXCR. The sample comprises 20,000 to 30,000 clones, roughly a fifth of which are singletons, and about 4.6% rests with the top ten. Material for sequencing was blood. The origin of the receptors is a male donor with papillary thyroid cancer or a benign thyroid nodule (not recorded which). Some clones in this sample may be carry-over from other donors' samples. Each CDR3 is given with its conserved first and last residue. D genes are given only for firm matches. Some rows have no size entry. The others give once, few or many, or a class for an expanded clone.

D: -
J: TRBJ2-3
size: many
V: TRBV29-1
DNA: TGCAGCGGAGACAGGCCCGATCAGAGCACAGATACGCAGTATTTT
CDR3: CSGDRPDQSTDTQYF

D: TRBD1
J: TRBJ2-7
size: -
V: TRBV12-3/TRBV12-4
DNA: TGTGCCAGCAGACGCTATAACAGGGGGCCGACCTCCTACGAGCAGTACTTC
CDR3: CASRRYNRGPTSYEQYF

D: -
J: TRBJ2-1
size: many
V: TRBV7-2
DNA: TGTGCCAGCAGCTTAGCTCCGGCAACCCCGACTAGTTTCGGCGACAATGAGCAGTTCTTC
CDR3: CASSLAPATPTSFGDNEQFF

D: TRBD2
J: TRBJ2-7
size: -
V: TRBV20-1
DNA: TGCAGTGCAATGGAACTAGCGGGAGTTCTTGCCTACGAGCAGTACTTC
CDR3: CSAMELAGVLAYEQYF

D: -
J: TRBJ2-3
size: many
V: TRBV11-2
DNA: TGTGCCAGCAGCTTAGACAGGGCCCTCACAGATACGCAGTATTTT
CDR3: CASSLDRALTDTQYF

D: -
J: TRBJ1-2
size: many
V: TRBV29-1
DNA: TGCAGCGGCTCCAGGGAGCAGGCAAGTGGCTACACCTTC
CDR3: CSGSREQASGYTF

D: -
J: TRBJ2-2
size: -
V: TRBV9
DNA: TGTGCCAGCAGCGCCGGCGGGACCCACACTGTGGAGCTGTTTTTT
CDR3: CASSAGGTHTVELFF

D: TRBD1
J: TRBJ1-1
size: -
V: TRBV7-9
DNA: TGTGCCAGCAGCTTAGGGACAGGGGACACTGAAGCTTTCTTT
CDR3: CASSLGTGDTEAFF

D: TRBD2
J: TRBJ2-3
size: many
V: TRBV5-4
DNA: TGTGCCAGCAGCTTGGGACTAGCGGGAGGGTCAGACACAGATACGCAGTATTTT
CDR3: CASSLGLAGGSDTDTQYF

D: -
J: TRBJ2-1
size: many
V: TRBV10-1
DNA: TGCGCCAGCAGTGAGTCGAAGCTAGGAGGGGCAAATGAGCAGTTCTTC
CDR3: CASSESKLGGANEQFF

D: -
J: TRBJ1-1
size: many
V: TRBV7-9
DNA: TGTGCCAGCAGCTTGAAGGGCCGGCCCACTGAAGCTTTCTTT
CDR3: CASSLKGRPTEAFF

D: -
J: TRBJ2-7
size: many
V: TRBV5-1
DNA: TGCGCCAGCAGCCCCCATGACGACGAGCAGTACTTC
CDR3: CASSPHDDEQYF

D: -
J: TRBJ2-3
size: many
V: TRBV9
DNA: TGTGCCAGCAGCGCCTCACCCAGATTCACAGATACGCAGTATTTT
CDR3: CASSASPRFTDTQYF

D: TRBD1
J: TRBJ2-7
size: many
V: TRBV11-2
DNA: TGTGCCAGCAGCCTTAACAGACAGGGTTCCTACGAGCAGTACTTC
CDR3: CASSLNRQGSYEQYF

D: -
J: TRBJ1-1
size: many
V: TRBV5-5
DNA: TGTGCCAGCAGCTCGCGGGGAACTGAAGCTTTCTTT
CDR3: CASSSRGTEAFF

D: TRBD2
J: TRBJ2-3
size: medium-sized
V: TRBV28
DNA: TGTGCCAGCAGGACTAGCGGGAGCACAGATACGCAGTATTTT
CDR3: CASRTSGSTDTQYF

D: -
J: TRBJ2-2
size: few
V: TRBV6-6
DNA: TGTGCCAGCAGTTTACTCGAGACCGGGCCCGGGGAGCTGTTTTTT
CDR3: CASSLLETGPGELFF

D: TRBD2
J: TRBJ2-7
size: many
V: TRBV11-2
DNA: TGTGCCAGCAGCTCTCCGGGACTAGCAAAGGGGGGGCAGTACTTC
CDR3: CASSSPGLAKGGQYF

D: TRBD2
J: TRBJ2-3
size: medium-sized
V: TRBV6-2/TRBV6-3
DNA: TGTGCCAGCAGCCTAGCGGGAGAAGTAGATACGCAGTATTTT
CDR3: CASSLAGEVDTQYF

D: TRBD2
J: TRBJ2-7
size: many
V: TRBV4-2
DNA: TGTGCCAGCAGCCAGGCTAGCGGGAGTTACTACGAGCAGTACTTC
CDR3: CASSQASGSYYEQYF

D: TRBD1
J: TRBJ2-3
size: medium-sized
V: TRBV19
DNA: TGTGCCAGTAGTATAGAGGGACAGTATACGCAGTATTTT
CDR3: CASSIEGQYTQYF

D: TRBD2
J: TRBJ2-7
size: medium-sized
V: TRBV12-3/TRBV12-4
DNA: TGTGCCAGCAGCCTAGGGACTAGCGGCTCCTACGAGCAGTACTTC
CDR3: CASSLGTSGSYEQYF

D: TRBD1
J: TRBJ1-2
size: many
V: TRBV9
DNA: TGTGCCAGCAGCGAGACAGGGGAGGTATTTTATGGCTACACCTTC
CDR3: CASSETGEVFYGYTF

D: TRBD1
J: TRBJ2-7
size: many
V: TRBV10-3
DNA: TGTGCCATCAGTGATCCGGGACAGGGTACCTACGAGCAGTACTTC
CDR3: CAISDPGQGTYEQYF

D: -
J: TRBJ1-5
size: few
V: TRBV10-2
DNA: TGCGCCAGCAGAGGACTGGATCAGCCCCAGAATTTT
CDR3: CASRGLDQPQNF

D: -
J: TRBJ2-3
size: many
V: TRBV2
DNA: TGTGCCAGCAGTGGGACAGCTAGCACAGATACGCAGTATTTT
CDR3: CASSGTASTDTQYF

D: -
J: TRBJ2-7
size: -
V: TRBV20-1
DNA: TGCAGTGCTAGAGATCTAAGAACAAATACCTACGAGCAGTACTTC
CDR3: CSARDLRTNTYEQYF

D: -
J: TRBJ2-1
size: many
V: TRBV4-1
DNA: TGCGCCAGCAGCCAAGTCCTCGGGGGAGGTGAAGGTGAGCAGTTCTTC
CDR3: CASSQVLGGGEGEQFF